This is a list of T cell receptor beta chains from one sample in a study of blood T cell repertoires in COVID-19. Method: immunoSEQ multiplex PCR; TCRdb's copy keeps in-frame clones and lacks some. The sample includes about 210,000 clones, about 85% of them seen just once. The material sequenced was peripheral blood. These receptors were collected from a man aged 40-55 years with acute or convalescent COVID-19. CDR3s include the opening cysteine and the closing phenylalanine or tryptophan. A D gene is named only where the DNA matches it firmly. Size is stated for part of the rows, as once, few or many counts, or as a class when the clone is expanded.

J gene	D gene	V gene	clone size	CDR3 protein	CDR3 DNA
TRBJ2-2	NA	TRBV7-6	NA	CASTTSDIQNTGELFF	TGTGCCAGCACCACGTCGGACATCCAGAACACCGGGGAGCTGTTTTTT
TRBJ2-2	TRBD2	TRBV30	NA	CAWSGGDKNTGELFF	TGTGCCTGGAGCGGGGGGGACAAGAACACCGGGGAGCTGTTTTTT
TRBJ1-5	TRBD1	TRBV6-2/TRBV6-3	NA	CASSWVQGAKQPQHF	TGTGCCAGCAGCTGGGTTCAGGGGGCAAAACAGCCCCAGCATTTT
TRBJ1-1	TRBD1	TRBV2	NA	CASSSPGGTNTEAFF	TGTGCCAGCAGTTCTCCAGGGGGCACGAACACTGAAGCTTTCTTT
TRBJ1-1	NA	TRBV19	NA	CASSNRGLGNTEAFF	TGTGCCAGTAGTAATCGCGGCTTGGGGAACACTGAAGCTTTCTTT
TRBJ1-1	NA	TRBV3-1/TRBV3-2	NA	CASSPRGGSGTEAFF	TGTGCCAGCAGCCCGCGGGGAGGGTCAGGCACTGAAGCTTTCTTT
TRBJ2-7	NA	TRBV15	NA	CATSRDEAGIDEQYF	TGTGCCACCAGCAGAGATGAAGCAGGGATCGACGAGCAGTACTTC
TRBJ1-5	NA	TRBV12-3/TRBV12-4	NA	CASRYSNQPQHF	TGTGCCAGCAGGTATAGCAATCAGCCCCAGCATTTT
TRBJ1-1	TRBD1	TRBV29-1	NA	CSVGGQEAFF	TGCAGCGTTGGGGGACAGGAAGCTTTCTTT
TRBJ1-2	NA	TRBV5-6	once	CASSLKQPLYGYTF	TGTGCCAGCAGCTTGAAACAGCCTCTCTATGGCTACACCTTC
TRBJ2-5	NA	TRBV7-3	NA	CASSFAGNQETQYF	TGTGCCAGCAGCTTCGCAGGAAACCAAGAGACCCAGTACTTC
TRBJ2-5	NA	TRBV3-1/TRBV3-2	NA	CASSQGHQETQYF	TGTGCCAGCAGCCAGGGCCATCAAGAGACCCAGTACTTC
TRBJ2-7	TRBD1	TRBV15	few	CATSRDSNRGPRGYTYEQYF	TGTGCCACCAGCAGAGATTCCAACAGGGGTCCCAGGGGTTATACCTACGAGCAGTACTTC
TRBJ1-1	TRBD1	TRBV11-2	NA	CASSTDRVSTEAFF	TGTGCCAGCAGCACGGACAGGGTGAGCACTGAAGCTTTCTTT
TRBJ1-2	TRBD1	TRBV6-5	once	CASSYVSGQQDGYTF	TGTGCCAGCAGTTACGTCTCGGGACAGCAGGATGGCTACACCTTC
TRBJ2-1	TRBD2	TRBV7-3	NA	CASSSSLGLEQFF	TGTGCCAGCAGCTCATCTCTGGGACTAGAGCAGTTCTTC
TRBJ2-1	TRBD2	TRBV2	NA	CAGREAPYNEQFF	TGTGCCGGACGGGAGGCCCCTTACAATGAGCAGTTCTTC
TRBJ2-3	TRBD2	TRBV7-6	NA	CASSSLLRGSTDTQYF	TGTGCCAGCAGCTCCCTGTTGCGGGGGAGCACAGATACGCAGTATTTT
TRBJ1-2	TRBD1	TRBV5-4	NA	CASSLGGRGNRGYTF	TGTGCCAGCAGCTTGGGTGGCAGGGGGAACCGCGGCTACACCTTC
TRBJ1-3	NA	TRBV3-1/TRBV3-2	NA	CASSQGAGNTIYF	TGTGCCAGCAGCCAGGGGGCCGGAAACACCATATATTTT
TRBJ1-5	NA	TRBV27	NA	CASSLSTRNQPQHF	TGTGCCAGCAGTTTATCAACACGCAATCAGCCCCAGCATTTT
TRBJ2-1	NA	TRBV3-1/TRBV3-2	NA	CASSQESRVSRNEQFF	TGTGCCAGCAGCCAAGAGTCCCGGGTTTCTCGCAATGAGCAGTTCTTC
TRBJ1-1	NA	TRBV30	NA	CAWSPGELGAFF	TGTGCCTGGAGTCCAGGGGAATTGGGAGCTTTCTTT
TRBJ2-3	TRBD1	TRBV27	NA	CASSFWGQGADTQYF	TGTGCCAGCAGTTTCTGGGGACAGGGGGCGGATACGCAGTATTTT
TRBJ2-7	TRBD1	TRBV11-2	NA	CASSLDPGQLAEQYF	TGTGCCAGCAGCTTAGATCCGGGACAGCTAGCCGAGCAGTACTTC
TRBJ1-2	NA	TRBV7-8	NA	CASSLEGVIGYTF	TGTGCCAGCAGCTTAGAGGGGGTGATCGGCTACACCTTC
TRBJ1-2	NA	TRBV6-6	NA	CASTKELSYGYTF	TGTGCCAGCACCAAAGAACTATCCTATGGCTACACCTTC
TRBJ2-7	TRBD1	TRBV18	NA	CASSLGQISYEQYF	TGTGCCAGCTCCCTGGGACAGATCTCCTACGAGCAGTACTTC
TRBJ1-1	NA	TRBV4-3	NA	CASSLRVEGAEAFF	TGCGCCAGCAGCCTACGGGTAGAAGGCGCTGAAGCTTTCTTT
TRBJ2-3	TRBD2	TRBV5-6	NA	CASSLIAAGGQDTQYF	TGTGCCAGCAGCCTGATCGCCGCGGGAGGGCAAGATACGCAGTATTTT
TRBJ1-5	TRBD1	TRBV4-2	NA	CASSQDRSGTGGNQPQHF	TGTGCCAGCAGCCAAGACCGAAGCGGGACAGGGGGCAATCAGCCCCAGCATTTT
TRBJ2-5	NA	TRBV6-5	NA	CASSYGARQETQYF	TGTGCCAGCAGTTACGGGGCACGGCAAGAGACCCAGTACTTC
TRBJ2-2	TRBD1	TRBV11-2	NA	CASSAARWTGPNTGELFF	TGTGCCAGCAGCGCCGCGAGATGGACAGGGCCGAACACCGGGGAGCTGTTTTTT
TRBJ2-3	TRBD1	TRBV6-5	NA	CASSSGTGGGDTQYF	TGTGCCAGCAGCTCCGGGACAGGGGGGGGAGATACGCAGTATTTT
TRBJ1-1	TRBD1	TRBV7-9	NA	CASSPRDRGQNTEAFF	TGTGCCAGCAGCCCCCGGGACAGGGGCCAGAACACTGAAGCTTTCTTT
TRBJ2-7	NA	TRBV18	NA	CASSPPSTAPYEQYF	TGTGCCAGCTCACCCCCCTCGACAGCACCCTACGAGCAGTACTTC
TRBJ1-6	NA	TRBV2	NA	CASILQASSYNSPLHF	TGTGCCAGCATCCTACAGGCTAGCTCCTATAATTCACCCCTCCACTTT
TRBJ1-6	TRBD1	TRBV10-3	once	CAISPTGGANSPLHF	TGTGCCATCAGCCCGACAGGGGGCGCGAATTCACCCCTCCACTTT
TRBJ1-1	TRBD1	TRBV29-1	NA	CSVGPRQGNTEAFF	TGCAGCGTTGGTCCCCGACAGGGGAACACTGAAGCTTTCTTT
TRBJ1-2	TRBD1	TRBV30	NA	CAWSSWTGNYGYTF	TGTGCCTGGAGTTCCTGGACAGGGAACTATGGCTACACCTTC
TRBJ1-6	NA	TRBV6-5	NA	CASRREMYNSPLHF	TGTGCCAGCAGAAGGGAGATGTATAATTCACCCCTCCACTTT
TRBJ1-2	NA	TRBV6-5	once	CASSSVNYGYTF	TGTGCCAGCAGTTCTGTAAACTATGGCTACACCTTC
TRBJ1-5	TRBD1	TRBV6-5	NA	CASSYPRTGLGQPQHF	TGTGCCAGCAGTTACCCCCGGACAGGGCTAGGTCAACCCCAGCATTTT
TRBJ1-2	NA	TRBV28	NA	CASTLGGLDYGYTF	TGTGCCAGCACCTTGGGAGGGTTGGACTATGGCTACACCTTC
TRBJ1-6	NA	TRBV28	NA	CASSFYGAGNNSPLHF	TGTGCCAGCAGTTTTTATGGGGCGGGAAATAATTCACCCCTCCACTTT
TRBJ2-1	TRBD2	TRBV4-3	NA	CASSQGTSGIWDEQFF	TGCGCCAGCAGCCAGGGGACTAGCGGGATCTGGGATGAGCAGTTCTTC